This T cell receptor beta chain was identified during a study of T cell repertoires in cytomegalovirus infection (dated by TCRdb to between 2018 and 2020). As for the study more broadly: Because public TCR beta signatures pointed to carriage of CMV infection together with the matching HLA type, the HLA type of each donor mattered for the analysis. What the authors observed across the whole study: In the ex vivo response, HLA-C-restricted CMV-specific TCR beta clonotypes were dominant, and in two of eight donors the single most frequent clonotype came from this HLA-C-restricted group. In both this cohort and an independent approximately 370-donor cohort, the cumulative frequency of public TCR beta family members distinguished carriers of CMV infection plus the relevant HLA type.

V is shortened by 0 bases, J by 2 bases, and the region joining them spans 11 bases. According to the germline V gene (reference sequence), CDR1 reads SGHNT and CDR2 reads YYREEE. CDR3 length: 16 amino acids, cysteine to phenylalanine. CDR3 DNA only is kept here, 48 bases in frame from base 1. On this clonotype itself: The antigen it binds to is not known. The sample holds no much larger clone one base away, and base qualities are not on file.

Sequencing used an Illumina HiSeq 1500. TCRdb took the public reads, trimmed them with fastp at Q25, ran MiXCR for clone calling and kept in-frame beta chains. One record per CDR3 amino acid sequence lists the most common genes and DNA. The sample has around 310,000 distinct CDR3 sequences on record, roughly a sixth of them singletons. Around 11% of the sample belongs to the ten largest clones. Recombination linked TRBV5-4 to TRBJ2-2; the D segment could be TRBD1, given 6 matching bases. The clonotype was recovered from a human donor in good health (CMV status not recorded). Some clones in this sample may be carry-over from other donors' samples. Sequenced: PBMCs. The nucleotide sequence reads TGTGCCAGCAGCTTGGCACAGGGCATAAACACCGGGGAGCTGTTTTTT. It is translated as CASSLAQGINTGELFF. The CDR3, completed at both ends by the reference TRBV5-4 and TRBJ2-2 genes, gives the full variable domain ETGVTQSPTHLIKTRGQQVTLRCSSQSGHNTVSWYQQALGQGPQFIFQYYREEENGRGNFPPRFSGLQFPNYSSELNVNALELDDSALYLCASSLAQGINTGELFFGEGSRLTVL.